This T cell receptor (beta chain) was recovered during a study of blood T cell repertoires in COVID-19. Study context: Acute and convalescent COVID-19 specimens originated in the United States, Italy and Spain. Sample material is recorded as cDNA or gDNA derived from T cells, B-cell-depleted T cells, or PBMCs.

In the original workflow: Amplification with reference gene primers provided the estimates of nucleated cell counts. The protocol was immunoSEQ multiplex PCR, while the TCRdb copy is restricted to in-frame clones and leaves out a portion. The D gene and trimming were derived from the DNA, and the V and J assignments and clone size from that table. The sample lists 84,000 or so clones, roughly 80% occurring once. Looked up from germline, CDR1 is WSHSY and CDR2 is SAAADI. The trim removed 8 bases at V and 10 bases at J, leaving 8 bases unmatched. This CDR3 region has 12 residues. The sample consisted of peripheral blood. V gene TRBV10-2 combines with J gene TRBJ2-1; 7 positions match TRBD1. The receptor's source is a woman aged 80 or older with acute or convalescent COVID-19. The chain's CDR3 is CASSRDSNEQFF. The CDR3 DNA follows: TGCGCCAGCTCTAGGGACAGTAACGAGCAGTTCTTC.